The clone carrying this T cell receptor (beta chain) was picked up a small number of times. CDR3 length: 15 amino acids. V was cut by 0 bases and J by 2 bases, with 12 bases left in between. Looked up from germline, CDR1 is SGHRS and CDR2 is YFSETQ. This specimen comes from a study of blood T cell repertoires in COVID-19. Study details: The origin of the acute and convalescent COVID-19 samples was the United States, Italy and Spain. Sample material is recorded as cDNA or gDNA derived from T cells, B-cell-depleted T cells, or PBMCs.

Original data processing: Using reference gene primer amplification, nucleated cell counts were estimated. Profiled with immunoSEQ multiplex PCR; TCRdb holds only in-frame clones, not every one. Clonal size and the V and J genes are those of that table, whereas D and trimming came from the DNA. The sample lists some 100,000 clones, 88% occurring once. Sequenced: peripheral blood. The chain is built from TRBV5-1 and TRBJ2-7; weak D call: TRBD1 (5 bases). The source of this sequence is a woman between 55 and 75 years old with acute or convalescent COVID-19. The CDR3 reads CASSLATGSTYEQYF. Here the CDR3 DNA reads TGCGCCAGCAGCTTGGCTACAGGCTCGACCTACGAGCAGTACTTC.